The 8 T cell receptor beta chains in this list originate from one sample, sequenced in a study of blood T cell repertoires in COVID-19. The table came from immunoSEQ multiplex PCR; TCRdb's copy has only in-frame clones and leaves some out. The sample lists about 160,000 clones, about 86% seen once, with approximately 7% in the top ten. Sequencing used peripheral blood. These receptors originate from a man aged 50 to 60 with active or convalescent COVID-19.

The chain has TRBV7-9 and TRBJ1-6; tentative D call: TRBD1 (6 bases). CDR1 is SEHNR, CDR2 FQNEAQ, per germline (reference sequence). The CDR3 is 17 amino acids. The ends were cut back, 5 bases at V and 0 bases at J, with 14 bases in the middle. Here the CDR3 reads CASSRTTGNSYNSPLHF. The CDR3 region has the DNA TGTGCCAGCAGCCGTACGACAGGCAACTCCTATAATTCACCCCTCCACTTT.

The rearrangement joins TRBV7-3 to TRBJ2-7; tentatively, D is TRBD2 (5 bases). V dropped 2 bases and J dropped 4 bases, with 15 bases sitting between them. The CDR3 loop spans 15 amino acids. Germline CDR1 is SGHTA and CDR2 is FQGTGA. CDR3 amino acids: CASSLGPGGLYEQYF. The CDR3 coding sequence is TGTGCCAGCAGCTTAGGGCCCGGCGGGCTTTACGAGCAGTACTTC.

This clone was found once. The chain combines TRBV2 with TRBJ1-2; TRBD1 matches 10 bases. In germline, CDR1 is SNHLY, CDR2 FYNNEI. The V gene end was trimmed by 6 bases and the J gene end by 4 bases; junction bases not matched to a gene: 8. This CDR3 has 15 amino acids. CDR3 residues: CASSEGQGRRYGYTF. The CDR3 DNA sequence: TGTGCCAGCAGCGAGGGACAGGGGCGTCGCTATGGCTACACCTTC.

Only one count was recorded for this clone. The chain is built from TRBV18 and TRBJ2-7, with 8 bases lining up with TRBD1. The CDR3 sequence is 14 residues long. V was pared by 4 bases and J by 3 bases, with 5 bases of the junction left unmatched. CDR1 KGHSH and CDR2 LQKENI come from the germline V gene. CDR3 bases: TGTGCCAGCTCACGTGGACAGGGTAGCTACGAGCAGTACTTC. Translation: CASSRGQGSYEQYF.

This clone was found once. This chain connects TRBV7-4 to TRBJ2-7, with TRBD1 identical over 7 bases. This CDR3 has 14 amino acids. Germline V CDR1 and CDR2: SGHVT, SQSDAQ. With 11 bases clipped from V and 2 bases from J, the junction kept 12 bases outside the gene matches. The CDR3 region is CAAHGTVPTYEQYF. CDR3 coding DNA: TGTGCCGCACACGGGACAGTTCCCACCTACGAGCAGTACTTC.

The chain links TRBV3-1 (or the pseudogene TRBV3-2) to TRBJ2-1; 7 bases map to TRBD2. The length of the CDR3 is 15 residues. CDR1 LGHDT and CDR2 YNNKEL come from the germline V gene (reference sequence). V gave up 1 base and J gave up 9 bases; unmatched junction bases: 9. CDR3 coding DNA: TGTGCCAGCAGCCAAGCCCGGACTAGTCTGGGTGAGCAGTTCTTC. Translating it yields CASSQARTSLGEQFF.

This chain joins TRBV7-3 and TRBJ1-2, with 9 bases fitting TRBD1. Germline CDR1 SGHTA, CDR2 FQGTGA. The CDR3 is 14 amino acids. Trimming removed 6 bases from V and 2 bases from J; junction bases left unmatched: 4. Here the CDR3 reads CASSPGQGNYGYTF. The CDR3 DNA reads TGTGCCAGCAGTCCTGGACAGGGGAACTATGGCTACACCTTC.

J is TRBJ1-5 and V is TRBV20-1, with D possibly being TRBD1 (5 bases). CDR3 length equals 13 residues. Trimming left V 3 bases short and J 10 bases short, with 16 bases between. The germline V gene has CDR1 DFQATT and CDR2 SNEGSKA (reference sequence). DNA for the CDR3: TGCAGTGCTAGTGCGACAGTGGGATCTCCCCAGCATTTT. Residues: CSASATVGSPQHF.